This TCR beta chain is from a study of blood T cell repertoires in COVID-19. Study in general: Spain, Italy and the United States supplied samples that represented acute and convalescent COVID-19. From T cells, B-cell-depleted T cells, or PBMCs came the material, which was cDNA or gDNA.

This clone has just one count. Per the authors' pipeline: Amplifying reference gene primers gave estimates of nucleated cell counts. The data were produced by immunoSEQ multiplex PCR, yet TCRdb's version contains in-frame clones alone and is incomplete. Clone size and the V and J calls come from that table; the DNA yielded D and trimming. In the table there are about 170,000 clones, under 85% of which are singletons. Per germline, CDR1 LNHNV and CDR2 YYDKDF (reference sequence). Trimming took off 3 bases at V and 3 bases at J, with 14 bases between the two ends. This CDR3 is built from 15 residues. This TCR derives from a man aged 60 to 75 who had recovered from COVID-19. V and J are TRBV15 and TRBJ1-2; unclear D gene. The sample taken for sequencing was peripheral blood. The CDR3, as DNA: TGTGCCACCAGCAGTCACGTCCCTCTAGACTATGGCTACACCTTC. Protein sequence: CATSSHVPLDYGYTF. Supplemented by reference TRBV15 and TRBJ1-2, the full variable domain reads DAMVIQNPRYQVTQFGKPVTLSCSQTLNHNVMYWYQQKSSQAPKLLFHYYDKDFNNEADTPDNFQSRRPNTSFCFLDIRSPGLGDTAMYLCATSSHVPLDYGYTFGSGTRLTVV.